Sequencing of this T cell receptor (beta chain) was carried out in a study of blood T cell repertoires in COVID-19. Study information: The analysed material was cDNA or gDNA that came from T cells, B-cell-depleted T cells, or PBMCs.

TCRdb's table, derived via immunoSEQ multiplex PCR, lists solely in-frame clones and lacks some. Counted here are fewer than 40,000 clones, around 90% occurring once; the ten biggest clones make up around 6.1%. Germline assignment: CDR1 SGDLS and CDR2 YYNGEE. J was trimmed by 0 bases and V by 3 bases; bases with no gene match: 3. This CDR3 has 17 amino acids. The rearrangement joins TRBV9 to TRBJ2-6; 10 bases map to TRBD1. This receptor was identified in a human donor in a cohort sampled during active COVID-19. What was sequenced was peripheral blood. The CDR3 DNA follows: TGTGCCAGCAGCGCGGACAGGGGGAGCTCTGGGGCCAACGTCCTGACTTTC. It yields the protein CASSADRGSSGANVLTF.